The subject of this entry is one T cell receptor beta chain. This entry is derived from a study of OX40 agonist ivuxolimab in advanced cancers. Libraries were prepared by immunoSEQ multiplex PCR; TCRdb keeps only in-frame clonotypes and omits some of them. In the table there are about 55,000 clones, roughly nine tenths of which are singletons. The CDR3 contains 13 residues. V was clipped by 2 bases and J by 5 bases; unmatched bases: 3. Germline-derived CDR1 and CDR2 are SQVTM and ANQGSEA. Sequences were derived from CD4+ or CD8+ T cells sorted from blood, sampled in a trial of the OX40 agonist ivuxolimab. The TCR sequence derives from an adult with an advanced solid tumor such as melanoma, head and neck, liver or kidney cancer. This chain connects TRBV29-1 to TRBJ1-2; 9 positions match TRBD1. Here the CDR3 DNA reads TGCAGCGTTGAAACGGGACAGGGATATGGCTACACCTTC. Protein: CSVETGQGYGYTF.